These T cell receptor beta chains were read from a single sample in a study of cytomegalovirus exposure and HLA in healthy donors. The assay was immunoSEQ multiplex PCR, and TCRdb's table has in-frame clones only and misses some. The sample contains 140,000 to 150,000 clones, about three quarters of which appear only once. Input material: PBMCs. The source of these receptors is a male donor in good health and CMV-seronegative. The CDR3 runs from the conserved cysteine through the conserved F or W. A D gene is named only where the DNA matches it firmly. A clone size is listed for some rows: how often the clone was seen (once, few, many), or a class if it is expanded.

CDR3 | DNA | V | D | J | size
CASSIQGIRNQPQHF | TGTGCCAGTAGTATACAGGGTATTCGGAATCAGCCCCAGCATTTT | TRBV19 | NA | TRBJ1-5 | NA
CASSAQTVANYGYTF | TGCGCCAGCAGCGCCCAGACAGTAGCTAACTATGGCTACACCTTC | TRBV5-1 | NA | TRBJ1-2 | NA
CASSPRQSDTQYF | TGTGCCAGCTCACCCCGACAGTCAGATACGCAGTATTTT | TRBV18 | NA | TRBJ2-3 | NA
CASSTGTSAFF | TGCGCCAGCAGCACCGGGACTAGCGCGTTCTTC | TRBV5-1 | TRBD2 | TRBJ2-1 | NA
CASSLESGSYNEQFF | TGTGCCAGCAGCTTGGAGAGCGGATCCTACAATGAGCAGTTCTTC | TRBV5-4 | NA | TRBJ2-1 | NA
CSVAGVGHEKLFF | TGCAGCGTTGCGGGGGTGGGACATGAAAAACTGTTTTTT | TRBV29-1 | NA | TRBJ1-4 | NA
CASSQADTQYF | TGTGCCAGCAGTCAGGCGGATACGCAGTATTTT | TRBV6-5 | NA | TRBJ2-3 | few
CASSLVSAPMESPLHF | TGCGCCAGCAGCCTCGTATCGGCCCCGATGGAGTCACCCCTCCACTTT | TRBV4-1 | NA | TRBJ1-6 | once
CASSYRVTNEKLFF | TGTGCCAGCAGCTACAGGGTAACTAATGAAAAACTGTTTTTT | TRBV5-6 | NA | TRBJ1-4 | NA
CASSERNKVLEADTQYF | TGCGCCAGCAGCGAACGGAATAAGGTTTTGGAGGCAGATACGCAGTATTTT | TRBV4-1 | NA | TRBJ2-3 | NA
CASSSGAYF | TGTGCCAGCAGCTCGGGAGCGTATTTT | TRBV7-3 | NA | TRBJ2-3 | NA
CASSPYLNEGTDTQYF | TGTGCCAGCTCACCTTACCTAAATGAAGGCACAGATACGCAGTATTTT | TRBV18 | NA | TRBJ2-3 | NA
CASTLDEGGWDGYTF | TGCGCCAGCACCCTAGACGAGGGAGGGTGGGATGGCTACACCTTC | TRBV5-1 | NA | TRBJ1-2 | NA
CASTPGQASHEQYF | TGTGCCAGCACCCCGGGACAGGCGTCCCACGAGCAGTACTTC | TRBV7-6 | TRBD1 | TRBJ2-7 | NA
CASGTGGAGTDTQYF | TGCGCCAGCGGGACAGGGGGCGCGGGAACAGATACGCAGTATTTT | TRBV5-1 | TRBD1 | TRBJ2-3 | once
CASSLTTNYGYTF | TGTGCCAGCAGCTTGACAACTAACTATGGCTACACCTTC | TRBV5-4 | NA | TRBJ1-2 | few
CASRDKYLAKNSQYF | TGTGCCAGCAGGGACAAATATCTAGCCAAAAACAGTCAGTACTTC | TRBV6-4 | NA | TRBJ2-4 | few
CASSNPDRGKNYEQYF | TGTGCCAGTAGTAACCCGGACAGGGGGAAGAACTACGAGCAGTACTTC | TRBV19 | TRBD1 | TRBJ2-7 | few
CASSLTSGVLYNEQFF | TGTGCCAGCAGCTTGACTAGCGGGGTACTATACAATGAGCAGTTCTTC | TRBV5-4 | TRBD2 | TRBJ2-1 | once
CASSYLRDRNTGELFF | TGTGCCAGCAGCTATCTCCGGGACAGGAACACCGGGGAGCTGTTTTTT | TRBV5-6 | TRBD1 | TRBJ2-2 | NA
CASSHQGNTEAFF | TGTGCCAGCTCACACCAGGGGAACACTGAAGCTTTCTTT | TRBV18 | NA | TRBJ1-1 | NA
CASSLGKGLGGETQYF | TGTGCTAGCAGCTTAGGGAAGGGACTAGGAGGAGAGACCCAGTACTTC | TRBV7-7 | TRBD2 | TRBJ2-5 | NA
CASSSSPWGGDDTEAFF | TGTGCCAGCAGTTCCTCGCCTTGGGGGGGCGACGACACTGAAGCTTTCTTT | TRBV28 | NA | TRBJ1-1 | NA
CASSFGSGSTDTQYF | TGCGCCAGCAGCTTCGGGTCGGGTAGCACAGATACGCAGTATTTT | TRBV5-1 | NA | TRBJ2-3 | NA
CASSPRDVRELIGELFF | TGTGCCAGCTCACCCCGTGACGTGCGGGAGTTGATTGGGGAGCTGTTTTTT | TRBV18 | TRBD2 | TRBJ2-2 | NA
CASSTGTSTGELFF | TGTGCCAGCAGTACCGGGACTAGCACCGGGGAGCTGTTTTTT | TRBV6-5 | TRBD2 | TRBJ2-2 | NA
CASSLVASGRASDEQFF | TGTGCTAGCAGCTTAGTGGCCAGCGGGAGAGCGTCGGATGAGCAGTTCTTC | TRBV7-7 | TRBD2 | TRBJ2-1 | few
CASRSDRGNYNEQFF | TGTGCCAGCAGGTCAGACAGGGGGAATTACAATGAGCAGTTCTTC | TRBV6-5 | TRBD1 | TRBJ2-1 | once
CASSLADSYEQYF | TGTGCTAGCAGCTTAGCCGACAGCTACGAGCAGTACTTC | TRBV7-7 | NA | TRBJ2-7 | NA
CASSQEAGQDEQYF | TGTGCCAGCAGCCAAGAGGCAGGGCAGGACGAGCAGTACTTC | TRBV5-4 | NA | TRBJ2-7 | NA
CASSLGHNEQFF | TGTGCCAGCAGCCTGGGCCACAATGAGCAGTTCTTC | TRBV7-9 | NA | TRBJ2-1 | NA
CASSPIGTSFARDF | TGTGCCAGCTCACCAATTGGGACTAGCTTCGCCAGAGACTTC | TRBV18 | TRBD2 | TRBJ2-7 | NA
CASSPRGLNTEAFF | TGCGCCAGCAGCCCGAGGGGGCTGAACACTGAAGCTTTCTTT | TRBV5-1 | TRBD1 | TRBJ1-1 | NA
CASSYRQGNQGNTIYF | TGTGCCAGCAGCTATCGACAGGGGAATCAAGGAAACACCATATATTTT | TRBV5-5 | TRBD1 | TRBJ1-3 | NA
CASSPRYRNNEQFF | TGTGCCAGCAGCCCAAGATACAGAAACAATGAGCAGTTCTTC | TRBV11-3 | NA | TRBJ2-1 | NA
CASSSLKAGYGYTF | TGTGCCAGCAGCTCATTAAAGGCGGGCTATGGCTACACCTTC | TRBV5-6 | NA | TRBJ1-2 | NA
CASSRERDYEQYF | TGTGCCAGCAGCCGCGAGCGGGACTACGAGCAGTACTTC | TRBV7-2 | TRBD2 | TRBJ2-7 | NA
CAGKLGGSSYNEQFF | TGTGCCGGCAAGTTAGGCGGGAGCTCCTACAATGAGCAGTTCTTC | TRBV11-2 | TRBD2 | TRBJ2-1 | once
CASSIDGGAGTQYF | TGTGCCAGTAGTATAGATGGGGGGGCGGGGACCCAGTACTTC | TRBV19 | NA | TRBJ2-5 | NA
CASSRLASSYEQYF | TGTGCCAGCAGCCGCCTGGCATCCTCCTACGAGCAGTACTTC | TRBV4-2 | NA | TRBJ2-7 | NA
CASIQPGQGLGYTF | TGTGCCAGCATTCAACCGGGACAGGGTCTGGGCTACACCTTC | TRBV6-5 | TRBD1 | TRBJ1-2 | NA
CAIQGSEDEQYF | TGTGCCATACAGGGCTCCGAGGACGAGCAGTACTTC | TRBV10-3 | NA | TRBJ2-7 | few
CASSLGWQGLGTEAFF | TGTGCCAGCAGCTTAGGGTGGCAGGGATTGGGCACTGAAGCTTTCTTT | TRBV13 | NA | TRBJ1-1 | NA